This T cell receptor (beta chain) was profiled in a study of T-cell reconstitution after alpha-beta-depleted transplantation in children. This clonotype has a count of ten or more. Construction of the TCRbeta library involved unique molecular identifiers. TCRdb re-called the PCR reads with MiXCR, one entry per CDR3 protein. The sample records some 530,000 distinct CDR3 sequences, about an eighth being singletons. The CDR3 has 16 amino acids. Looked up from germline, CDR1 is SEHNR and CDR2 is FQNEAQ (reference sequence). The germline V and J ends were trimmed by 1 base and 5 bases, with 14 bases remaining between them.

This sequence originates from a human donor who donated a stem cell graft to a child with combined immunodeficiency. J is TRBJ2-2 and V is TRBV7-9; D not resolved. Sequencing was performed on PBMCs from the stem cell graft donor, taken from the stem cell graft. This CDR3 is CASSLEVFGETGELFF. CDR3 DNA: TGTGCCAGCAGCTTAGAGGTTTTCGGAGAAACCGGGGAGCTGTTTTTT.